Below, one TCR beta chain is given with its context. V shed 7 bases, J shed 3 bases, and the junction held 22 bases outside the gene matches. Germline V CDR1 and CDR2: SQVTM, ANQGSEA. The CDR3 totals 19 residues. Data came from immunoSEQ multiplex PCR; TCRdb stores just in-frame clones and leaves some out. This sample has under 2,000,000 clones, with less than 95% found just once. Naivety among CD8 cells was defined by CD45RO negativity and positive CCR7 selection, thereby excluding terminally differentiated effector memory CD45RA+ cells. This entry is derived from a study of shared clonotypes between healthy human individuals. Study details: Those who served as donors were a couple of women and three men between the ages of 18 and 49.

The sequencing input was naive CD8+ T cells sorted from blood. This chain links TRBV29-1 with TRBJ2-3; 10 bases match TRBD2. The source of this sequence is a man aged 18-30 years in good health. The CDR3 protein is CSAFPATSGEWGRTDTQYF. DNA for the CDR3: TGCAGCGCCTTCCCAGCCACTAGCGGGGAATGGGGACGAACAGATACGCAGTATTTT.